The 25 T cell receptor beta chains given below trace back to one sample, sequenced in a study of T cells in Graves' hyperthyroidism and ophthalmopathy. RNA transcripts gave rise to amplified TCR beta CDR3 regions. With the HTBI primer set, the TCR CDR3 went through a first round of RT-PCR. TCRdb called the multiplex PCR reads again in MiXCR, with one record for every CDR3 protein. The sample lists nearly 600,000 distinct CDR3 sequences, approximately 15% occurring once. The sample was blood. The origin of the receptors is a woman between 18 and 30 years old with Graves' ophthalmopathy.

This sequence joins TRBV6-1 and TRBJ2-4; possibly TRBD1 for D (6 bases). CDR3 length equals 17 residues. V lost 10 bases to trimming and J lost 3 bases, with 25 bases between them. In germline, CDR1 is MNHNS, CDR2 SASEGT. CDR3 nucleotide sequence: TGTGCCACTAAATCGGTCGTCCAGGTCAGGGGCAAAAACATTCAGTACTTC. This encodes CATKSVVQVRGKNIQYF.

This clonotype was seen only a few times. V usage is TRBV29-1 and J usage is TRBJ1-2, with a weak D call TRBD1 (5 bases). This CDR3 is built from 13 residues. V lost 6 bases, J lost 6 bases, and 17 bases lay in between. Germline V gives CDR1 SQVTM, CDR2 ANQGSEA. The CDR3 here is CSVGVWGRNGYTF. CDR3 sequence (DNA): TGCAGCGTGGGGGTTTGGGGGAGGAATGGCTACACCTTC.

The chain links TRBV12-3 or TRBV12-4 to TRBJ1-2; the D gene is possibly TRBD1 (5 bases). Deletions cut 2 bases from V and 3 bases from J, with 16 bases between. The CDR3 is 16 residues long. The CDR3 DNA follows: TGTGCCAGCAGTTTATTGGGACTCCGGAGGGACTATGGCTACACCTTC. Amino acid sequence: CASSLLGLRRDYGYTF.

The rearrangement joins TRBV4-3 to TRBJ1-5; 7 positions match TRBD1. The CDR3 is made up of 15 amino acids. V shed 3 bases, J shed 4 bases, and the junction held 6 bases outside the gene matches. Germline V gene sequence: CDR1 LGHNA, CDR2 YSLEER. CDR3 coding DNA: TGCGCCAGCAGCCAGGGGACAGCTAAAAATCAGCCCCAGCATTTT. This sequence encodes CASSQGTAKNQPQHF.

This clonotype has a count of ten or more. Written as DNA, the CDR3 is TGTGCCAGCAGTTTGACGGATTCTAACTATGGCTACACCTTC. It is translated as CASSLTDSNYGYTF. The rearrangement links TRBV27 to TRBJ1-2; D is unclear. The CDR3 has 14 amino acids. Germline assignment: CDR1 MNHEY and CDR2 SMNVEV (reference sequence). Trimming left V 3 bases short and J 0 bases short, with 8 bases between.

The rearrangement joins TRBV24-1 to TRBJ1-5, with 8 bases identical to TRBD1. Losses at the gene ends were 4 bases for V and 1 base for J; bases not matched to a gene: 5. This CDR3 is built from 16 residues. The V gene's germline CDR1 is KGHDR and CDR2 SFDVKD. The CDR3 is CATSDGRTGSNQPQHF. The CDR3 DNA follows: TGTGCCACCAGTGACGGACGGACAGGGAGCAATCAGCCCCAGCATTTT.

This clonotype has just a few counts. The chain combines TRBV5-1 with TRBJ2-4; TRBD1 or TRBD2 may be the D gene (5 bases each). The CDR3 contains 16 residues. Germline values: CDR1 SGHRS, CDR2 YFSETQ. Trimming left V 4 bases short and J 0 bases short, with 14 bases between. The CDR3 DNA reads as TGCGCCAGCAGCCGTGGTTGGGACGGAGCCAAAAACATTCAGTACTTC. Translated, it gives CASSRGWDGAKNIQYF.

V is TRBV5-8 and J is TRBJ1-5; no firm D call. Trimming stripped 6 bases from V and 9 bases from J, with 10 bases between. CDR1 and CDR2 (germline): SGHTS, YDEGEE. The CDR3 contains 11 residues. Here the CDR3 reads CASTPLGPQHF. The CDR3 bases are TGTGCCAGCACCCCCTTAGGGCCCCAGCATTTT.

V gene TRBV11-2 combines with J gene TRBJ2-1, with D uncertain. The V and J ends lost 5 bases and 3 bases respectively, with 14 bases between them. The germline V gene encodes CDR1 SGHAT and CDR2 FQNNGV. CDR3 size: 15 residues. The DNA for the CDR3 is TGTGCCAGCAGCCGTACTGTTGCGCTCTACAATGAGCAGTTCTTC. As protein: CASSRTVALYNEQFF.

This clonotype has ten or more counts. This sequence joins TRBV5-1 and TRBJ2-3, with D perhaps TRBD1 (6 bases). This CDR3 region has 15 residues. Deletions cut 0 bases from V and 2 bases from J, with 10 bases between. Germline lookup yields CDR1 SGHRS and CDR2 YFSETQ. The CDR3 nucleotides read TGCGCCAGCAGCTTGGGGGACACAACCACAGATACGCAGTATTTT. Encoded protein: CASSLGDTTTDTQYF.

At least ten counts were recorded for this clonotype. The rearrangement uses TRBV12-3 or TRBV12-4 and TRBJ1-2; 9 positions agree with TRBD1. Trimming removed 8 bases from V and 4 bases from J; junction bases left unmatched: 5. The CDR3 runs to 13 residues. The CDR3 spells CASGTGTFYGYTF. CDR3 sequence (DNA): TGTGCCAGCGGGACAGGGACTTTCTATGGCTACACCTTC.

The table lists this clonotype with many counts. CDR3 bases: TGTGCCAGCAGCTTTCAGGTAATGAGGACCTACGAGCAGTACTTC. It codes for CASSFQVMRTYEQYF. This chain joins TRBV7-8 and TRBJ2-7; D ambiguous. This CDR3 is built from 15 residues. Deletions cut 3 bases from V and 2 bases from J, with 14 bases between. Looked up from germline, CDR1 is SGHVS and CDR2 is FQNEAQ.

This clonotype showed up many times. The J gene is TRBJ2-1, the V gene TRBV12-3 or TRBV12-4; the match to TRBD2 covers 8 bases. V dropped 3 bases and J dropped 8; count of bases not matched to a gene: 9. The CDR3 loop spans 15 amino acids. The CDR3 nucleotides read TGTGCCAGCAGTTTGGCGGGAGGACGAGGCGATGAGCAGTTCTTC. Its translation is CASSLAGGRGDEQFF.

This clonotype was counted at least ten times. V and J are TRBV2 and TRBJ2-7; 9 bases map to TRBD1. The junction had 12 bases not matched to a gene; V was cut back by 5 bases and J by 4 bases. The CDR3 covers 16 residues. Germline-derived CDR1 and CDR2 are SNHLY and FYNNEI. CDR3 sequence reads: CASSKGITGGDYEQYF. The CDR3 coding sequence is TGTGCCAGCAGTAAAGGGATCACAGGGGGCGATTACGAGCAGTACTTC.

This clonotype showed up many times. V is TRBV6-1 and J is TRBJ1-1, with a tentative D call TRBD1 (6 bases). Trimming took 5 bases from V and 1 from J, leaving 14 bases between them. This CDR3 comprises 15 residues. The germline CDR1 and CDR2 sequences are MNHNS and SASEGT. CDR3 amino acids: CASSYIGGGNTEAFF. CDR3 coding DNA: TGTGCCAGCAGTTATATAGGGGGAGGGAACACTGAAGCTTTCTTT.

This clonotype came up many times. The CDR3 sequence: CASSDRGIGYGYTF. The CDR3 DNA sequence: TGTGCCAGCAGTGATCGGGGAATTGGCTATGGCTACACCTTC. The genes are TRBV6-1 and TRBJ1-2; D not resolved. V lost 3 bases to trimming and J lost 4 bases, with 12 bases between them. Looked up from germline, CDR1 is MNHNS and CDR2 is SASEGT. CDR3 length: 14 residues.

This clonotype was observed at least ten times. CDR3 DNA sequence: TGTGCCAGCAGCTTAGTAGGTAGCGCGAACACCGGGGAGCTGTTTTTT. Its protein product is CASSLVGSANTGELFF. The chain combines TRBV11-3 with TRBJ2-2, with D perhaps TRBD2 (5 bases). CDR3 length: 16 residues. The germline V gene encodes CDR1 SGHNT and CDR2 YENEEA. Trimming took off 1 base at V and 0 bases at J, with 9 bases between the two ends.

This clonotype was counted ten times or more. The V call is TRBV9, the J call TRBJ2-3; 10 nucleotides line up with TRBD2. V shed 4 bases and J 6 bases; nucleotides not matched to a gene: 8. This CDR3 spans 15 amino acids. CDR1 and CDR2 (germline): SGDLS, YYNGEE. Here the CDR3 DNA reads TGTGCCAGCAGCCCTCTAGCGGGAGAGTGGGATACGCAGTATTTT. This encodes CASSPLAGEWDTQYF.

As DNA, the CDR3 is TGTGCCAGCAGCATGGGACGATCGTACCAAGAGACCCAGTACTTC. Translating it yields CASSMGRSYQETQYF. This rearrangement joins TRBV9 to TRBJ2-5; D tentatively reads TRBD1 or TRBD2 (5 bases each). V gave up 4 bases and J gave up 0 bases, with 13 bases separating them. This CDR3 region has 15 residues. Germline values: CDR1 SGDLS, CDR2 YYNGEE.

By share of the sample, this clonotype is large. The V call is TRBV28, the J call TRBJ2-7; D call uncertain. Between the trimmed V and J ends, which lost 6 bases and 4 bases, there was a span of 19 bases. The CDR3 loop spans 15 amino acids. Germline V gene data show CDR1 as MDHEN and CDR2 as SYDVKM. The CDR3 is CASSQINTSPYEQYF. Written as DNA, the CDR3 is TGTGCCAGCAGCCAAATAAACACGTCCCCTTACGAGCAGTACTTC.

This clonotype was seen ten or more times. The rearrangement joins TRBV12-3 or TRBV12-4 to TRBJ1-5, with D unclear. This CDR3 region has 17 residues. Trimming removed 5 bases at V and 11 bases at J, with 28 bases between. The CDR3 spells CASSAYLPGRIHWAQHF. DNA for the CDR3: TGTGCCAGCAGTGCCTACCTACCTGGACGGATCCATTGGGCCCAGCATTTT.

This clonotype was seen only a few times. The rearrangement uses TRBV5-4 and TRBJ2-7, with 8 nucleotides matching TRBD2. This CDR3 is built from 12 residues. Germline lookup yields CDR1 SGHNT and CDR2 YYREEE (reference sequence). The CDR3 DNA follows: TGTGTGACGGCGGGAGGTTCCTACGAGCAGTACTTC. Protein: CVTAGGSYEQYF.

This clonotype has only a few counts. This CDR3 is missing its conserved last phenylalanine or tryptophan, likely due to a read error. The rearrangement joins TRBV5-1 to TRBJ1-6; TRBD1 matches 11 bases. Germline CDR1 and CDR2: SGHRS and YFSETQ. The CDR3 runs 16 residues. J was trimmed by 7 bases and V by 3 bases; bases with no gene match: 6. The CDR3 loop is CASSSDRGRVNSPLHL. The CDR3 DNA reads as TGCGCCAGCAGCTCGGACAGGGGGCGCGTCAATTCACCCCTCCACCTT.

This clonotype was found once. The chain combines TRBV2 with TRBJ2-7; 11 bases are a match to TRBD2. J was trimmed by 2 bases and V by 4 bases; bases with no gene match: 10. This CDR3 has 17 amino acids. CDR1 is SNHLY and CDR2 is FYNNEI in the germline V gene. The CDR3 protein is CASSGVLAGVETYEQYF. In nucleotides, the CDR3 is TGTGCCAGCAGTGGTGTACTAGCGGGAGTGGAGACCTACGAGCAGTACTTC.

This clonotype was counted ten times or more. The chain combines TRBV7-9 with TRBJ2-7, with 8 bases matching TRBD1. There are 16 residues in the CDR3. V lost 5 bases and J lost 2; bases outside the gene matches: 11. In germline, CDR1 is SEHNR, CDR2 FQNEAQ (reference sequence). The CDR3 here is CASSPSGQGLTYEQYF. CDR3 coding DNA: TGTGCCAGCAGCCCCTCCGGACAGGGACTCACCTACGAGCAGTACTTC. Combining the CDR3 with reference TRBV7-9 and TRBJ2-7 gives the whole variable domain DTGVSQNPRHKITKRGQNVTFRCDPISEHNRLYWYRQTLGQGPEFLTYFQNEAQLEKSRLLSDRFSAERPKGSFSTLEIQRTEQGDSAMYLCASSPSGQGLTYEQYFGPGTRLTVT.